The rows below give T cell receptor beta chains drawn from one sample of a study of long-term antiretroviral therapy in people with HIV. Measured with immunoSEQ multiplex PCR; TCRdb has only the in-frame clones, and not every one. The data contain approximately 20,000 clones, around three quarters of them singletons. The sample in question was unsorted PBMCs, obtained 4.1 years after starting antiretroviral therapy. These receptors all stem from a woman aged 40-49 years with HIV. Each CDR3 is given with its conserved first and last residue. The D gene is left open where the match is weak. Where a row states a size, it is once, few, many or the class of an expanded clone; other rows omit it.

TRBJ2-1 | . | 16 | . | TRBV7-9 | TGTGCCAGCAGCTCACGGGGGCAGGGGGTCGTCAATGAGCAGTTCTTC | CASSSRGQGVVNEQFF
TRBJ1-4 | TRBD1 | 15 | . | TRBV2 | TGTGCCAGCAGCGATCCGGGACAGGGGCATGAAAAACTGTTTTTT | CASSDPGQGHEKLFF
TRBJ2-3 | TRBD2 | 16 | . | TRBV2 | TGTGCCAGCAGTACCGGACTAGCGGGGGGCACAGATACGCAGTATTTT | CASSTGLAGGTDTQYF
TRBJ1-2 | . | 15 | . | TRBV4-3 | TGCGCCAGCAGCCAAGGCCCAGCTCGAGCGCGGGGCTACACCTTC | CASSQGPARARGYTF
TRBJ2-1 | TRBD2 | 15 | . | TRBV5-8 | TGTGCCAGCAGCTTACAAGGACTAGCGGGAACTGAGCAGTTCTTC | CASSLQGLAGTEQFF
TRBJ2-7 | . | 13 | . | TRBV7-9 | TGTGCCAGCGCGGGGCCTGAGGCCTACGAGCAGTACTTC | CASAGPEAYEQYF
TRBJ2-2 | . | 16 | . | TRBV6-6 | TGTGCCAGCAGTTACTCGAACACCCGTTACACCGGGGAGCTGTTTTTT | CASSYSNTRYTGELFF
TRBJ2-2 | . | 14 | . | TRBV13 | TGTGCCAGCAGCTTCGGCGGAGGCGCAGAGGAGCTGTTTTTT | CASSFGGGAEELFF
TRBJ2-3 | . | 13 | . | TRBV7-9 | TGTGCCAGCAGCCACCCCTTAACAGATACGCAGTATTTT | CASSHPLTDTQYF
TRBJ2-7 | . | 14 | . | TRBV29-1 | TGCAGCGTTGAAGGGTCCGACCATCCCTACGAGCAGTACTTC | CSVEGSDHPYEQYF
TRBJ1-6 | . | 14 | . | TRBV2 | TGTGCCAGCAACATACAGGGAGTTTCTTCACCCCTCCACTTT | CASNIQGVSSPLHF
TRBJ2-1 | . | 12 | . | TRBV6-6 | TGTGCCAGCAGTTACAGTTCCGGACTAAAGGTCTTC | CASSYSSGLKVF
TRBJ2-3 | . | 15 | . | TRBV5-1 | TGCGCCAGCAGCTTCCAGGGTCTTGTCACAGATACGCAGTATTTT | CASSFQGLVTDTQYF
TRBJ2-7 | . | 16 | few | TRBV4-3 | TGCGCCAGCAGCCAAGATGCCTTCGGACGGCCCGGGGAGCAGTACTTC | CASSQDAFGRPGEQYF
TRBJ1-1 | . | 15 | . | TRBV5-4 | TGTGCCAGCAGCTTGCCCCGAGCTCTGAACACTGAAGCTTTCTTT | CASSLPRALNTEAFF
TRBJ1-1 | . | 12 | . | TRBV11-2 | TGTGCCAGCAGCTTAGCGGCCATTGAAGCTTTCTTT | CASSLAAIEAFF
TRBJ2-7 | . | 13 | few | TRBV28 | TGTGCCAGCCTCGACTCAACTAACTACGAGCAGTACTTC | CASLDSTNYEQYF
TRBJ2-7 | . | 15 | once | TRBV5-1 | TGCGCCAGCAGCTTGTCCCTAGCTAGAGATCACGAGCAGTACTTC | CASSLSLARDHEQYF
TRBJ1-6 | . | 14 | few | TRBV9 | TGTGCCAGCAGCGTACGGCACGATAATTCACCCCTCCACTTT | CASSVRHDNSPLHF
TRBJ1-1 | . | 17 | . | TRBV30 | TGTGCCTGGAGTTGGATAAGAATGGGGAACATGAACACTGAAGCTTTCTTT | CAWSWIRMGNMNTEAFF
TRBJ2-1 | TRBD1 | 16 | . | TRBV6-6 | TGTGCCAGCAGTTCGACCGGGACAGGGACCTACAATGAGCAGTTCTTC | CASSSTGTGTYNEQFF
TRBJ2-7 | TRBD1 | 16 | . | TRBV27 | TGTGCCAGCAGTTTATCGGGGACAGGGGGGTGGTACGAGCAGTACTTC | CASSLSGTGGWYEQYF
TRBJ2-5 | . | 11 | . | TRBV12-5 | TGTGCTAGTGGTTCCCCACCACGGGGGTACTTC | CASGSPPRGYF
TRBJ1-1 | . | 11 | . | TRBV30 | TGTGCCTGGAAGCTGAACACTGAAGCTTTCTTT | CAWKLNTEAFF
TRBJ1-3 | TRBD1 | 16 | . | TRBV30 | TGTGCCTGGAGTGTTGGGGACAGCGTCTCTGGAAACACCATATATTTT | CAWSVGDSVSGNTIYF
TRBJ1-1 | . | 19 | once | TRBV27 | TGTGCCAGCAGTTTATCGATAATTGGGGGGCAGAGGGGGAACACTGAAGCTTTCTTT | CASSLSIIGGQRGNTEAFF
TRBJ2-3 | TRBD2 | 18 | . | TRBV13 | TGTGCCAGCAGCCCGGGAGGGGCGAGCGGGGCGTACACAGATACGCAGTATTTT | CASSPGGASGAYTDTQYF
TRBJ2-3 | . | 15 | . | TRBV5-5 | TGTGCCAGCAGCTTGGCCGGCAGGTACACAGATACGCAGTATTTT | CASSLAGRYTDTQYF
TRBJ1-2 | . | 15 | once | TRBV19 | TGTGCCAGTAGTATGGGCGACAGGAGTAACTATGGCTACACCTTC | CASSMGDRSNYGYTF
TRBJ1-4 | . | 15 | . | TRBV11-2 | TGTGCCAGCAGCTCCAGGGGAATACGGGATGAAAAACTGTTTTTT | CASSSRGIRDEKLFF
TRBJ2-7 | . | 12 | few | TRBV2 | TGTGCCAGCAGCCAGGGTTATGACGAGCAGTACTTC | CASSQGYDEQYF
TRBJ2-7 | . | 16 | . | TRBV7-8 | TGTGCCAGCAGCTTACGGAGCTCCGGATCCTCCTACGAGCAGTACTTC | CASSLRSSGSSYEQYF
TRBJ2-1 | . | 13 | . | TRBV5-6 | TGTGCCAGCAGCTTGTTGGGCAACAATGAGCAGTTCTTC | CASSLLGNNEQFF